This TCR beta chain was profiled in a study of T-cell memory formation after mild COVID-19. In the study overall: There were largely donor-specific TCR clusters. Study observations and caveats: The authors left the SARS-CoV-2 specificity of second-wave clones peaking on day 37 unconfirmed. Clones that shrank (day 15 to 85) were balanced CD4/CD8, whereas later expanders leaned CD4+.

Looked up from germline, CDR1 is SSHAT and CDR2 is FNYEAQ (reference sequence). This CDR3 contains 17 residues. With 10 bases clipped from V and 2 bases from J, the junction kept 17 bases outside the gene matches. Details on this clonotype: Its matching antigen is unknown.

The TCR alpha and TCR beta cDNA libraries, bearing sample barcodes and UMIs, were generated by 5'RACE using constant-segment primers. Each CDR3 protein gets one entry after TCRdb re-called the 5' RACE reads with MiXCR. The sample includes 410,000 or so distinct CDR3 sequences, around 22% of them seen just once. The J gene is TRBJ2-3, the V gene TRBV7-7; 8 positions match TRBD1. The sequenced sample consisted of PBMCs or a T cell subset sorted from them (not recorded which). The TCR was taken from an adult woman who had mild COVID-19 (a few samples of this study predate the infection). Cell type and time point are not known. CDR3: CAISVAGTGGVTDTQYF. Written as DNA, the CDR3 is TGTGCCATCTCAGTCGCCGGGACAGGAGGAGTCACAGATACGCAGTATTTT.